Listed below are T cell receptor beta chains from one sample, sequenced in a study of cytomegalovirus exposure and HLA in healthy donors. Sequenced by immunoSEQ multiplex PCR; TCRdb stores in-frame clones only, minus some. The sample consists of about 160,000 clones, roughly four fifths of them appearing once. Sample: PBMCs. Receptors originate from a female donor in good health and CMV-seronegative. Both conserved end residues are part of each CDR3. The order of the fields is D gene, clone size, V gene, J gene, CDR3 protein, CDR3 DNA. The D gene is left open where the match is weak. The size of a clone is reported for some rows only, either as once, few or many, or as a class for expanded clones.

D: TRBD1; size: once; V: TRBV7-9; J: TRBJ1-6; CDR3: CASSSRTGGSSYNSPLHF; DNA: TGTGCCAGCAGCTCCCGGACAGGTGGGAGCTCCTATAATTCACCCCTCCACTTT
D: TRBD2; size: NA; V: TRBV5-4; J: TRBJ2-7; CDR3: CASSLPSGGEQYF; DNA: TGTGCCAGCAGCTTGCCTAGCGGGGGCGAGCAGTACTTC
D: NA; size: NA; V: TRBV27; J: TRBJ2-3; CDR3: CASSLSPSGSTDTQYF; DNA: TGTGCCAGCAGTTTATCGCCCTCAGGGAGCACAGATACGCAGTATTTT
D: NA; size: NA; V: TRBV6-5; J: TRBJ2-5; CDR3: CASATRQETQYF; DNA: TGTGCCAGCGCCACCCGCCAGGAGACCCAGTACTTC
D: NA; size: NA; V: TRBV7-9; J: TRBJ1-1; CDR3: CASGLGGLEAFF; DNA: TGTGCCAGCGGCTTAGGGGGGCTCGAAGCTTTCTTT
D: TRBD2; size: NA; V: TRBV6-5; J: TRBJ2-1; CDR3: CASSYSRTSGHNEQFF; DNA: TGTGCCAGCAGTTACTCGCGGACTAGCGGCCACAATGAGCAGTTCTTC
D: TRBD1; size: few; V: TRBV4-3; J: TRBJ1-4; CDR3: CASSLGDRSTNEKLFF; DNA: TGCGCCAGCAGCCTGGGGGACAGGTCAACTAATGAAAAACTGTTTTTT
D: TRBD1; size: NA; V: TRBV11-3; J: TRBJ2-2; CDR3: CASSVWTGPNTGELFF; DNA: TGTGCCAGCAGCGTATGGACAGGGCCGAACACCGGGGAGCTGTTTTTT
D: TRBD1; size: NA; V: TRBV7-3; J: TRBJ2-1; CDR3: CASSLGQGYINEQFF; DNA: TGTGCCAGCAGCTTAGGACAGGGGTATATCAATGAGCAGTTCTTC
D: TRBD1; size: once; V: TRBV2; J: TRBJ2-1; CDR3: CASSDRTGGTYNEQFF; DNA: TGTGCCAGCAGTGACAGGACAGGGGGGACCTACAATGAGCAGTTCTTC
D: TRBD1; size: few; V: TRBV28; J: TRBJ1-2; CDR3: CASRLGTVNYGYTF; DNA: TGTGCCAGCAGACTGGGGACAGTAAACTATGGCTACACCTTC
D: NA; size: NA; V: TRBV19; J: TRBJ1-5; CDR3: CASSIGPDQPQHF; DNA: TGTGCCAGTAGTATTGGGCCTGATCAGCCCCAGCATTTT
D: TRBD1; size: NA; V: TRBV18; J: TRBJ2-7; CDR3: CASSPNRGSLYEQYF; DNA: TGTGCCAGCTCACCAAACAGGGGGTCGCTGTACGAGCAGTACTTC
D: TRBD2; size: NA; V: TRBV28; J: TRBJ2-3; CDR3: CASSLDRVSGRALTDTQYF; DNA: TGTGCCAGCAGTTTGGATCGGGTTAGCGGGAGGGCCTTGACAGATACGCAGTATTTT
D: NA; size: NA; V: TRBV5-1; J: TRBJ1-1; CDR3: CASSLEFMNTEAFF; DNA: TGCGCCAGCAGCTTGGAATTCATGAACACTGAAGCTTTCTTT
D: NA; size: NA; V: TRBV6-1; J: TRBJ2-2; CDR3: CASSEVSSGELFF; DNA: TGTGCCAGCAGTGAGGTTAGCTCCGGGGAGCTGTTTTTT
D: NA; size: few; V: TRBV13; J: TRBJ1-1; CDR3: CASSLGLNYKNTEAFF; DNA: TGTGCCAGCAGCTTAGGCTTGAACTACAAGAACACTGAAGCTTTCTTT
D: NA; size: NA; V: TRBV19; J: TRBJ1-1; CDR3: CASSGQQGTEAFF; DNA: TGTGCCAGTAGTGGGCAGCAAGGCACTGAAGCTTTCTTT
D: NA; size: NA; V: TRBV14; J: TRBJ1-2; CDR3: CASSQGSEGYTF; DNA: TGTGCCAGCAGCCAAGGGAGCGAGGGCTACACCTTC
D: NA; size: few; V: TRBV6-5; J: TRBJ1-6; CDR3: CASSWVRRDDSPLHF; DNA: TGTGCCAGCAGTTGGGTGCGACGGGATGATTCACCCCTCCACTTT
D: NA; size: NA; V: TRBV27; J: TRBJ1-1; CDR3: CASSPDSGTEAFF; DNA: TGTGCCAGCAGTCCCGACAGTGGCACTGAAGCTTTCTTT
D: NA; size: NA; V: TRBV6-1; J: TRBJ2-7; CDR3: CASSERAGRTYEQYF; DNA: TGTGCCAGCAGTGAACGAGCAGGTAGAACCTACGAGCAGTACTTC
D: TRBD2; size: NA; V: TRBV5-1; J: TRBJ2-1; CDR3: CASSAGTSDHNEQFF; DNA: TGCGCCAGCAGCGCCGGGACTAGCGACCACAATGAGCAGTTCTTC
D: NA; size: NA; V: TRBV5-5; J: TRBJ1-1; CDR3: CASSFGGGGQNTEAFF; DNA: TGTGCCAGCAGCTTCGGGGGGGGAGGGCAAAACACTGAAGCTTTCTTT
D: TRBD1; size: NA; V: TRBV27; J: TRBJ1-5; CDR3: CASSLLAPGGATKNNQPQHF; DNA: TGTGCCAGCAGTTTACTCGCTCCAGGGGGCGCGACGAAAAACAATCAGCCCCAGCATTTT
D: NA; size: NA; V: TRBV28; J: TRBJ2-1; CDR3: CASKGAGAVNEQFF; DNA: TGTGCCAGCAAAGGAGCCGGAGCGGTGAATGAGCAGTTCTTC
D: NA; size: NA; V: TRBV30; J: TRBJ2-4; CDR3: CAWRASVSSLQYF; DNA: TGTGCCTGGAGAGCCAGCGTATCCAGTCTTCAGTACTTC
D: NA; size: NA; V: TRBV25-1; J: TRBJ1-1; CDR3: CASSGGVGTEAFF; DNA: TGTGCCAGCAGTGGGGGGGTGGGGACTGAAGCTTTCTTT
D: TRBD1; size: NA; V: TRBV7-9; J: TRBJ2-1; CDR3: CASSSRDRQFF; DNA: TGTGCCAGCAGCTCCCGGGACAGGCAGTTCTTC
D: NA; size: few; V: TRBV5-1; J: TRBJ2-1; CDR3: CASSPEHEQFF; DNA: TGCGCCAGCAGCCCGGAGCATGAGCAGTTCTTC
D: NA; size: NA; V: TRBV5-1; J: TRBJ2-1; CDR3: CASSSLSSYNEQFF; DNA: TGCGCCAGCAGCTCGCTAAGCTCCTACAATGAGCAGTTCTTC
D: NA; size: once; V: TRBV18; J: TRBJ1-1; CDR3: CASSDSDRAEAFF; DNA: TGTGCCAGCTCAGACTCGGACAGAGCGGAAGCTTTCTTT